A selection of T cell receptor beta chains follows, all from one sample in a study of T cells in Graves' hyperthyroidism and ophthalmopathy. Each CDR3 protein is one row after TCRdb ran MiXCR on the multiplex PCR reads. The table shows roughly 500,000 distinct CDR3 sequences, with about 20% occurring only once. The specimen sequenced was blood. All receptors derive from a woman aged 70 to 79 with Graves' ophthalmopathy. Both conserved end residues are part of each CDR3. A D gene is named only where the DNA matches it firmly.

V	J	D	CDR3
TRBV6-2/TRBV6-3	TRBJ1-1	-	CASKSMGAEAFF
TRBV19	TRBJ1-5	-	CASSIGRRGHDQPQHF
TRBV2	TRBJ2-3	TRBD2	CVIAGLDTQYF
TRBV20-1	TRBJ1-2	-	CSARKSEIYGYTF
TRBV24-1	TRBJ1-5	TRBD1	CATSRGQVGQPQHF
TRBV2	TRBJ1-2	-	CASSALASSDYTF
TRBV20-1	TRBJ2-1	-	CSARDLRGYNEQFF
TRBV6-5	TRBJ1-5	-	CATSLGEGRLKAQHF
TRBV4-1	TRBJ1-2	TRBD1	CASSSPGQGHGYTF
TRBV3-1	TRBJ2-7	-	CASSPGGGQSYEQYF
TRBV2	TRBJ1-2	TRBD1	CASRAGTGTYGYTF
TRBV6-1	TRBJ2-1	TRBD2	CASRGRVKREGLNEQFF
TRBV9	TRBJ1-5	-	CASSVSDGENQPQHF
TRBV5-1	TRBJ2-7	TRBD1	CASRPVTGSHEQYF
TRBV28	TRBJ2-1	-	CASSLGGDYNEQFF
TRBV7-8	TRBJ2-2	-	CASSLVARGRNTGELFF
TRBV7-8	TRBJ1-1	-	CASSFDWTEFNTEAFF
TRBV12-3/TRBV12-4	TRBJ1-3	-	CASSLYDRSSGNTIYF
TRBV30	TRBJ2-1	-	CAWSVDSYNEQFF
TRBV6-1	TRBJ2-7	-	CASSRRRELFHEQYF
TRBV20-1	TRBJ1-4	TRBD1	CSATTGNEKLFF
TRBV7-9	TRBJ1-4	-	CASSLAAGPREKLFF
TRBV5-4	TRBJ2-7	-	CASSSSTGQTYEQYF
TRBV12-3/TRBV12-4	TRBJ2-1	TRBD2	CASSGTSRYNEQFF
TRBV18	TRBJ1-2	TRBD1	CASSRTGQPFYGYTF
TRBV14	TRBJ1-4	TRBD1	CASSQVGTGFLVEKLFF
TRBV30	TRBJ2-1	-	CAWRITRREQFF
TRBV7-9	TRBJ2-2	TRBD1	CASSSPAGQGTGELFF
TRBV5-5	TRBJ1-1	-	CASSLVVGLTEAFF
TRBV6-1	TRBJ1-4	TRBD1	CASSEGQGFEKLFF
TRBV7-2	TRBJ1-5	-	CASSLRQGSQPQHF
TRBV27	TRBJ1-2	-	CASSSDTSGTNYGYTF
TRBV19	TRBJ2-1	-	CASSSQGAYNEQFF
TRBV2	TRBJ1-1	-	CASSRGTFEAFF
TRBV10-3	TRBJ2-7	TRBD1	CAIRKRQGVLFEQYF
TRBV9	TRBJ2-1	-	CASSVAEGQYNEQFF
TRBV20-1	TRBJ2-7	-	CSAYSAVLGYEQYF
TRBV6-5	TRBJ1-5	-	CASSYDPNQPQHF
TRBV30	TRBJ1-5	-	CAWSGGVSQPQHF
TRBV20-1	TRBJ1-1	-	CSARRRLAAFF
TRBV6-1	TRBJ1-2	-	CASSDYYGYTF
TRBV5-1	TRBJ1-1	-	CASSWGVDRGTEAFF
TRBV28	TRBJ2-3	TRBD1	CASRRDSINPTDTQYF
TRBV12-3/TRBV12-4	TRBJ2-1	TRBD2	CASSLGGRMQFF
TRBV5-7	TRBJ1-1	-	CASSLAWRGAFF
TRBV12-3/TRBV12-4	TRBJ1-4	TRBD1	CASRTLQGAGEKLFF
TRBV2	TRBJ2-1	-	CASSNEQFF
TRBV6-1	TRBJ2-7	-	CASSYWQGRGEQYF
TRBV6-1	TRBJ1-1	TRBD1	CASSPTGRNTEAFF
TRBV7-2	TRBJ2-7	-	CASSIAGPSYEQYF
TRBV15	TRBJ2-1	TRBD2	CAASRYGRHNEQFF
TRBV5-1	TRBJ2-5	TRBD1	CASSSTGGAGETQYF
TRBV5-1	TRBJ2-1	-	CASSPYGSAGRLNEQFF
TRBV20-1	TRBJ1-6	TRBD1	CSARQGANNSPLHF
TRBV18	TRBJ1-1	TRBD1	CASSLQGQGNTEAFF
TRBV12-3/TRBV12-4	TRBJ2-1	TRBD2	CASSSLLSGVNNEQFF
TRBV12-3/TRBV12-4	TRBJ1-2	-	CASSLTPRGYTF